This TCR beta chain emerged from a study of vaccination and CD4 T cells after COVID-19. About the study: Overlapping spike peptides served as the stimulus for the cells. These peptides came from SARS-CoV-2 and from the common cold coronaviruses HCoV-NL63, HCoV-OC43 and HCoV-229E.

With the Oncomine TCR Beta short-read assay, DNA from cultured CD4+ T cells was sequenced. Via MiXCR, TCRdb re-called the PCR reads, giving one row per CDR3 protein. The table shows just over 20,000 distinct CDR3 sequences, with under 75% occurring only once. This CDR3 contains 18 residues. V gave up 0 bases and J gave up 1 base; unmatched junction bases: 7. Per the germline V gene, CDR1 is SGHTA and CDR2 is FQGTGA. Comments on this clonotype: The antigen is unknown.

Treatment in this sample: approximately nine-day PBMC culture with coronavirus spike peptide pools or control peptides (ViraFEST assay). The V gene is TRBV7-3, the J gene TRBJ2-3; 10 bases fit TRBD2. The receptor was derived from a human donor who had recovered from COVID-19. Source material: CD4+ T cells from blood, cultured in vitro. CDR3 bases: TGTGCCAGCAGCTTAACGGCTAGCGGGAGTGTCCGCACAGATACGCAGTATTTT. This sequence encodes CASSLTASGSVRTDTQYF.